Listed below are T cell receptor beta chains from one sample, sequenced in a study of CD8+CD57+ T cells in acquired aplastic anemia. A single record per CDR3 protein comes from TCRdb applying MiXCR to the reads. The sample lists about 290,000 distinct CDR3 sequences; roughly 59% were seen once. The specimen was sorted CD4+, CD8+, or CD8+CD57+ T cells (not recorded which) from PBMCs. The receptors come from a human donor with aplastic anemia. Each CDR3 is given with its conserved first and last residue. A D gene is named only where the DNA matches it firmly. Expanded clones get a size class; other rows say once, few or many, or leave the size out.

clone size,V gene,J gene,D gene,CDR3 DNA,CDR3 protein
NA,TRBV19,TRBJ1-1,TRBD1,TGTGCCAGTAGTCCCTGGGACAGGGCCAACACTGAAGCTTTCTTT,CASSPWDRANTEAFF
NA,TRBV20-1,TRBJ2-1,NA,TGCAGTGCTCCGGGGCGTTGGAATGAGCAGTTCTTC,CSAPGRWNEQFF
few,TRBV2,TRBJ2-5,NA,TGTGCCAGCAGTGAATATGGCCAAGAGACCCAGTACTTC,CASSEYGQETQYF
many,TRBV6-2/TRBV6-3,TRBJ2-7,TRBD2,TGTGCCAGCAGGGCGAGCGGGAAAGGCTACGAGCAGTACTTC,CASRASGKGYEQYF
NA,TRBV9,TRBJ2-5,NA,TGTGCCAGTAGTCTCGGGCGGGGACCCAACCTCCAGGAGACCCAGTACTTC,CASSLGRGPNLQETQYF
NA,TRBV24-1,TRBJ2-3,TRBD2,TGTGCCACCAGTGATTTGCTAGCGGAGAGCACAGATACGCAGTATTTT,CATSDLLAESTDTQYF
many,TRBV2,TRBJ1-4,NA,TGTGCCAGCAAAAGTGAAAAACTGTTTTTT,CASKSEKLFF
NA,TRBV7-9,TRBJ1-1,TRBD1,TGTGCCAGCAGCCAACAGGGGGCACTCACTGAAGCTTTCTTT,CASSQQGALTEAFF
NA,TRBV19,TRBJ2-3,TRBD2,TGTGCCAGTAGCACCCTCACTAGCGGGGGGGCAGATACGCAGTATTTT,CASSTLTSGGADTQYF
NA,TRBV20-1,TRBJ1-1,NA,TGCAGTGCTAGAGAGGGTAGTTTGAACACTGAAGTTTTCTTT,CSAREGSLNTEVFF
NA,TRBV4-2,TRBJ2-7,NA,TGTGCCAGCAGCCAACCCGAGGCCTTAATCCACGAGCAGTACTTC,CASSQPEALIHEQYF
NA,TRBV7-2,TRBJ1-3,NA,TGTGCCAGCAGCCAAAAAGGGATTGGAAACACCATATATTTT,CASSQKGIGNTIYF
few,TRBV7-2,TRBJ2-5,TRBD2,TGTGCCAGCAGCCTGATAGCGGGGGGGTCCTTGACCCAGTACTTC,CASSLIAGGSLTQYF
NA,TRBV2,TRBJ2-7,NA,TGTGCCAGCAGTGAGGCTCGACCCTACGAGCAGTACTTC,CASSEARPYEQYF
many,TRBV7-9,TRBJ2-7,NA,TGTGCCAGCAGCAGGACTCTGGTTGACAGAGTCTTC,CASSRTLVDRVF
few,TRBV20-1,TRBJ2-3,NA,TGCAGTGCCCAGACCATAGACGGCACAGATACGCAGTATTTT,CSAQTIDGTDTQYF
NA,TRBV7-6,TRBJ2-5,NA,TGTGCCAGCAGTCCCCTTGGGGGCGCAGAGACCCAGTACTTC,CASSPLGGAETQYF
NA,TRBV29-1,TRBJ1-2,TRBD1,TGCAGCGTTGAAAAGACAGGGGACTATGGCTACACCTTC,CSVEKTGDYGYTF
NA,TRBV2,TRBJ1-5,NA,TGTGCCAGCAGTGCCATCAAAGATCAGCCCCAGCATTTT,CASSAIKDQPQHF
NA,TRBV10-3,TRBJ1-3,NA,TGTGCCATCAGGGGGGCTGGAAACACCATATATTTT,CAIRGAGNTIYF
NA,TRBV5-8,TRBJ2-7,NA,TGTGCCAGCAGCTTGAGCTACTACGAGCAGTACTTC,CASSLSYYEQYF
NA,TRBV11-2,TRBJ1-5,TRBD1,TGTGCCAGCAGCCTCAGGGGGTCAAGCAATCAGCCCCAGCATTTT,CASSLRGSSNQPQHF
NA,TRBV5-1,TRBJ2-3,TRBD2,TGCGCCAGCAGCTTGGGGGGGACTAGCGTTTACACAGATACGCAGTATTTT,CASSLGGTSVYTDTQYF
NA,TRBV2,TRBJ2-1,NA,TGTGCCAGCAGGACTAGCTCCTACAATGAGCAGTTCTTC,CASRTSSYNEQFF
many,TRBV2,TRBJ1-3,NA,TGTGCCAGCAGTGCGGGGACTGGGGGAAACACCATATATTTT,CASSAGTGGNTIYF
many,TRBV29-1,TRBJ2-5,TRBD1,TGCAGCGTTGCGGACAGGGTGTGGGAGACCCAGTACTTC,CSVADRVWETQYF
NA,TRBV15,TRBJ2-5,TRBD1,TGTGCCACCAGCAGCTGGGGACAGGGTCAAGAGACCCAGTACTTC,CATSSWGQGQETQYF
many,TRBV28,TRBJ2-7,NA,TGTGCCAGCAGTCCAAGGGGCAGGGTGACCGACGAGCAGTACTTC,CASSPRGRVTDEQYF
many,TRBV7-2,TRBJ2-7,NA,TGTGCCAGCAGCCCACGACGGGGCTACGAGCAGTACTTC,CASSPRRGYEQYF
NA,TRBV2,TRBJ1-5,NA,TGTGCCAGCAACGGACAGCCCCCACAGCCCCAGCATTTT,CASNGQPPQPQHF